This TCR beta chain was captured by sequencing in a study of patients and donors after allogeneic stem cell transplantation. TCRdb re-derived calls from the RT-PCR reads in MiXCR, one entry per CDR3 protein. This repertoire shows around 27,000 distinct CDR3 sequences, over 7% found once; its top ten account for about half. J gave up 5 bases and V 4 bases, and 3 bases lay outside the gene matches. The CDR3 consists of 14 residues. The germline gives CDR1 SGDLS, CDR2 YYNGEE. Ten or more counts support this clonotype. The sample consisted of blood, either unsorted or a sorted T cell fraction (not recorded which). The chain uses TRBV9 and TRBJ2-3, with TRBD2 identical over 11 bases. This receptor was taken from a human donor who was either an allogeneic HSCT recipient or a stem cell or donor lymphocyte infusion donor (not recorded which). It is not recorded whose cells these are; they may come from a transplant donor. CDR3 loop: CASSPGLAGDTQYF. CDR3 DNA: TGTGCCAGCAGCCCAGGACTAGCGGGAGATACGCAGTATTTT.